This is a list of T cell receptor beta chains from one sample in a study of spatial heterogeneity in lung cancer. TCRdb processed the 5' RACE reads anew with MiXCR; each CDR3 protein has one entry. The data contain about 13,000 distinct CDR3 sequences, around 5.6% of them singletons. This specimen consisted of lung tumor tissue, obtained at surgery. Receptor source: a female donor with early-stage non-small cell lung cancer. Both conserved end residues are trimmed from each CDR3. Each record gives: J gene, V gene, CDR3 protein.

TRBJ1-1 | TRBV18 | ASSPTGGESWTEAF
TRBJ2-3 | TRBV15 | ASSRGQGLQTDTQY
TRBJ2-6 | TRBV5-1 | ASSFVLSGANVLT
TRBJ2-1 | TRBV2 | ASFEGYNEQF
TRBJ1-3 | TRBV7-8 | ASSRISGGNTIY
TRBJ2-2 | TRBV9 | ASSVVGVNTGELF
TRBJ2-1 | TRBV7-2 | ASSPSGGAIHEQF
TRBJ2-3 | TRBV6-5 | ASSYPFSRGRYVQY
TRBJ2-3 | TRBV28 | ASSLPGGGLTDTQY
TRBJ2-2 | TRBV5-1 | ASSFWTGPGELF
TRBJ2-6 | TRBV27 | ASSFRGGANVLT
TRBJ1-2 | TRBV12-3/TRBV12-4 | ASSSGQGGYGYT
TRBJ2-3 | TRBV10-3 | AGRSEPGTDTQY
TRBJ2-1 | TRBV5-1 | ASSLYPTDEQF
TRBJ1-2 | TRBV27 | ASNPRGRGLVGYT
TRBJ2-7 | TRBV20-1 | SARFTGYEQY
TRBJ2-1 | TRBV2 | ASNTYGQGWQF
TRBJ1-1 | TRBV18 | ASSLSNTEAF
TRBJ1-5 | TRBV6-1 | ASIAFWGQPQH
TRBJ1-3 | TRBV12-3/TRBV12-4 | ASSMGQGGASGNTIY
TRBJ2-1 | TRBV11-1 | ASSLAAAYNEQF
TRBJ2-2 | TRBV5-1 | ASWDRAGELF
TRBJ2-1 | TRBV20-1 | SASPSGEYNEQF
TRBJ2-2 | TRBV29-1 | SVSRQGTGELF
TRBJ1-1 | TRBV29-1 | STRPRFGRDTEAF
TRBJ2-7 | TRBV5-1 | ASSPTQGFIYEQY